A selection of T cell receptor beta chains follows, all from one sample in a study of OX40 agonist ivuxolimab in advanced cancers. TCRdb's copy holds only in-frame clones and misses some; the assay was immunoSEQ multiplex PCR. The sample contains more than 45,000 clones, roughly three quarters of which appear only once. The input for sequencing was CD4+ or CD8+ T cells sorted from blood, taken in a trial of the OX40 agonist ivuxolimab. The receptors come from an adult with an advanced solid tumor such as melanoma, head and neck, liver or kidney cancer. The CDR3 runs from the conserved cysteine through the conserved F or W. Each record gives: D gene, V gene, clone size, J gene, CDR3 DNA, CDR3 protein. D genes are given only for firm matches. The size field is filled for only some rows; it gives once, few, many or a size class.

D gene: NA
V gene: TRBV29-1
clone size: once
J gene: TRBJ2-6
CDR3 DNA: TGCAGCGTTGAATTTGCATTTTTCGGTGGGGCCAACGTCCTGACTTTC
CDR3 protein: CSVEFAFFGGANVLTF

D gene: NA
V gene: TRBV5-1
clone size: NA
J gene: TRBJ1-1
CDR3 DNA: TGCGCCAGCAGCCTCACATCACCGAACACTGAAGCTTTCTTT
CDR3 protein: CASSLTSPNTEAFF

D gene: NA
V gene: TRBV11-3
clone size: once
J gene: TRBJ2-5
CDR3 DNA: TGTGCCAGCAGCTTAGGTACGGGCCAAGAGACCCAGTACTTC
CDR3 protein: CASSLGTGQETQYF

D gene: NA
V gene: TRBV6-6
clone size: few
J gene: TRBJ1-1
CDR3 DNA: TGTGCCAGCAGGGAGAGAGGTTTGAACACTGAAGCTTTCTTT
CDR3 protein: CASRERGLNTEAFF

D gene: NA
V gene: TRBV7-2
clone size: NA
J gene: TRBJ1-3
CDR3 DNA: TGTGCCAGCAGCTTACTTTCAAACACCATATATTTT
CDR3 protein: CASSLLSNTIYF

D gene: NA
V gene: TRBV6-1
clone size: few
J gene: TRBJ2-1
CDR3 DNA: TGTGCCAGCAGTGAAGCGACGAGAGGGGGGGGGCAGTTCTTC
CDR3 protein: CASSEATRGGGQFF

D gene: TRBD2
V gene: TRBV4-2
clone size: few
J gene: TRBJ2-3
CDR3 DNA: TGTGCCAGCAGCCAAGATAGCGGGAGGGCCGTAGGTACAGATACGCAGTATTTT
CDR3 protein: CASSQDSGRAVGTDTQYF

D gene: TRBD1
V gene: TRBV6-5
clone size: NA
J gene: TRBJ1-6
CDR3 DNA: TGTGCCAGCAGCGATCGGACAGGGTCTAATTCACCCCTCCACTTT
CDR3 protein: CASSDRTGSNSPLHF

D gene: NA
V gene: TRBV5-1
clone size: NA
J gene: TRBJ2-1
CDR3 DNA: TGCGCCAGCAGCTTGGGTGGGGGCCCTAGGGCGGGAGCTTACAATGAGCAGTTCTTC
CDR3 protein: CASSLGGGPRAGAYNEQFF

D gene: NA
V gene: TRBV28
clone size: few
J gene: TRBJ2-4
CDR3 DNA: TGTGCCAGCATTAGCGGAGGGGCGCAAAACATTCAGTACTTC
CDR3 protein: CASISGGAQNIQYF

D gene: NA
V gene: TRBV11-2
clone size: once
J gene: TRBJ1-3
CDR3 DNA: TGTGCCAGCAGCCTACAGGGTTCCTCTGGAAACACCATATATTTT
CDR3 protein: CASSLQGSSGNTIYF

D gene: NA
V gene: TRBV6-1
clone size: NA
J gene: TRBJ2-7
CDR3 DNA: TGTGCCAGCAGTGAAGCTGTAAACCCCAACTCCTACGAGCAGTACTTC
CDR3 protein: CASSEAVNPNSYEQYF

D gene: TRBD1
V gene: TRBV5-4
clone size: NA
J gene: TRBJ2-3
CDR3 DNA: TGTGCCAGCAGCGAGGACAGGGTTACAGATACGCAGTATTTT
CDR3 protein: CASSEDRVTDTQYF

D gene: TRBD1
V gene: TRBV27
clone size: medium-sized
J gene: TRBJ2-7
CDR3 DNA: TGTGCCAGCAGTCGAAAGGGACAGGGTCATTACGAGCAGTACTTC
CDR3 protein: CASSRKGQGHYEQYF

D gene: NA
V gene: TRBV5-1
clone size: NA
J gene: TRBJ1-1
CDR3 DNA: TGCGCAAGCACAATCGAGGGCCTACCCACTGAAGCTTTCTTT
CDR3 protein: CASTIEGLPTEAFF

D gene: TRBD2
V gene: TRBV5-4
clone size: once
J gene: TRBJ2-3
CDR3 DNA: TGTGCCAGCAGCTTGGCGGGGGGGAGGGCCACAGATACGCAGTATTTT
CDR3 protein: CASSLAGGRATDTQYF

D gene: TRBD1
V gene: TRBV7-9
clone size: NA
J gene: TRBJ2-1
CDR3 DNA: TGTGCCAGCAGCTTTCCCTCTGGGTCGGGACAGGTCTGGAATGAGCAGTTCTTC
CDR3 protein: CASSFPSGSGQVWNEQFF

D gene: TRBD1
V gene: TRBV5-4
clone size: NA
J gene: TRBJ2-4
CDR3 DNA: TGTGCCAGCAGCCAACGGACAGGAACAAACATTCAGTACTTC
CDR3 protein: CASSQRTGTNIQYF

D gene: TRBD2
V gene: TRBV27
clone size: NA
J gene: TRBJ2-7
CDR3 DNA: TGTGCCAGCACCGTTAGAGGGACTAGCGGGAGGGCCATGTCCGTCGAGCAGTACTTC
CDR3 protein: CASTVRGTSGRAMSVEQYF

D gene: TRBD1
V gene: TRBV6-1
clone size: NA
J gene: TRBJ1-2
CDR3 DNA: TGTGCCAGCAGTGAAGCGCTTTCCAGGGGGTATGGCTACACCTTC
CDR3 protein: CASSEALSRGYGYTF

D gene: TRBD1
V gene: TRBV27
clone size: few
J gene: TRBJ1-4
CDR3 DNA: TGTGCCAGCAGTATTAAAACCAGACAGGGAATAAACGAAAAACTGTTTTTT
CDR3 protein: CASSIKTRQGINEKLFF

D gene: TRBD2
V gene: TRBV27
clone size: NA
J gene: TRBJ2-1
CDR3 DNA: TGTGCCAGCAGTTTTCGAGCGGGAACCCCCTACAATGAGCAGTTCTTC
CDR3 protein: CASSFRAGTPYNEQFF

D gene: TRBD1
V gene: TRBV19
clone size: NA
J gene: TRBJ1-1
CDR3 DNA: TGTGCCAGTAGCAGGGGGCCTGAAGCTTTCTTT
CDR3 protein: CASSRGPEAFF

D gene: NA
V gene: TRBV18
clone size: NA
J gene: TRBJ1-5
CDR3 DNA: TGTGCCAGCTCACCACCGAATGGGCAGAGAGATCAGCCCCAGCATTTT
CDR3 protein: CASSPPNGQRDQPQHF

D gene: NA
V gene: TRBV28
clone size: NA
J gene: TRBJ2-7
CDR3 DNA: TGTGCCAGCAGGGGGGTGGGGCCGTCGGGCTACGAGCAGTACTTC
CDR3 protein: CASRGVGPSGYEQYF

D gene: NA
V gene: TRBV19
clone size: NA
J gene: TRBJ2-3
CDR3 DNA: TGTGCCAGTAGCGAATCCCCAGGGATTCACACAGATACGCAGTATTTT
CDR3 protein: CASSESPGIHTDTQYF

D gene: NA
V gene: TRBV4-1
clone size: few
J gene: TRBJ2-1
CDR3 DNA: TGCGCCAGCAGCCCAGGGGGGACTAGAATCCTAAGTGAGCAGTTCTTC
CDR3 protein: CASSPGGTRILSEQFF

D gene: NA
V gene: TRBV14
clone size: NA
J gene: TRBJ2-3
CDR3 DNA: TGTGCCAGCAGCCAAGATCACGGTCTAGGTGGGATTACGCAGTATTTT
CDR3 protein: CASSQDHGLGGITQYF

D gene: TRBD1
V gene: TRBV29-1
clone size: NA
J gene: TRBJ2-7
CDR3 DNA: TGCAGCGTTGAACCCAGGGGGCTCAACGAGCAGTACTTC
CDR3 protein: CSVEPRGLNEQYF

D gene: NA
V gene: TRBV5-1
clone size: NA
J gene: TRBJ1-2
CDR3 DNA: TGCGCCAGCAGCTTGGACGCAGCAGCTAACTATGGCTACACCTTC
CDR3 protein: CASSLDAAANYGYTF

D gene: TRBD2
V gene: TRBV11-1
clone size: NA
J gene: TRBJ2-7
CDR3 DNA: TGTGCCAGCAGTAAACTAGCGGGAGGAATCGACGAGCAGTACTTC
CDR3 protein: CASSKLAGGIDEQYF

D gene: NA
V gene: TRBV29-1
clone size: NA
J gene: TRBJ2-7
CDR3 DNA: TGCAGCGTTGAAAACCCCAGGGGTTCCTACGAGCAGTACTTC
CDR3 protein: CSVENPRGSYEQYF

D gene: NA
V gene: TRBV25-1
clone size: NA
J gene: TRBJ1-4
CDR3 DNA: TGTGCCAGCAGTGAAACAGGGTCGACTAATGAAAAACTGTTTTTT
CDR3 protein: CASSETGSTNEKLFF

D gene: NA
V gene: TRBV4-2
clone size: NA
J gene: TRBJ2-7
CDR3 DNA: TGTGCCAGCAGCTTGTTCGGGAGTCGGGGCGAGCAGTACTTC
CDR3 protein: CASSLFGSRGEQYF

D gene: NA
V gene: TRBV2
clone size: NA
J gene: TRBJ1-2
CDR3 DNA: TGTGCCAGCAGTGGGGACCTTAACTATGGCTACACCTTC
CDR3 protein: CASSGDLNYGYTF

D gene: NA
V gene: TRBV29-1
clone size: NA
J gene: TRBJ2-3
CDR3 DNA: TGCAGCGTGGAGAGAGGAAACAGGCAGTATTTT
CDR3 protein: CSVERGNRQYF

D gene: NA
V gene: TRBV4-2
clone size: NA
J gene: TRBJ1-2
CDR3 DNA: TGTGCCAGCAGAGAATCCGACAGCCTCTATGGCTACGACACCTTC
CDR3 protein: CASRESDSLYGYDTF

D gene: NA
V gene: TRBV28
clone size: NA
J gene: TRBJ2-3
CDR3 DNA: TGTGCCAGCAGTTTAGGGACCGGGGATACGCAGTATTTT
CDR3 protein: CASSLGTGDTQYF

D gene: TRBD1
V gene: TRBV2
clone size: NA
J gene: TRBJ1-2
CDR3 DNA: TGTGCCAGCAGTAGGGGGCGCGATAACTATGGCTACACCTTC
CDR3 protein: CASSRGRDNYGYTF

D gene: NA
V gene: TRBV7-8
clone size: NA
J gene: TRBJ2-7
CDR3 DNA: TGTGCCAGCAGCTTTAGTGCATGGAGATCCTACGAGCAGTACTTC
CDR3 protein: CASSFSAWRSYEQYF

D gene: TRBD1
V gene: TRBV6-5
clone size: NA
J gene: TRBJ2-5
CDR3 DNA: TGTGCCAGCAGCCCCGGGACAGGGTGGGGAGAGACCCAGTACTTC
CDR3 protein: CASSPGTGWGETQYF

D gene: TRBD2
V gene: TRBV27
clone size: NA
J gene: TRBJ2-1
CDR3 DNA: TGTGCCAGCAGTTCTAGCGGGGATTACTACAATGAGCAGTTCTTC
CDR3 protein: CASSSSGDYYNEQFF

D gene: NA
V gene: TRBV2
clone size: NA
J gene: TRBJ1-2
CDR3 DNA: TGTGCCAGCAGGGAGTTGGAGGAACGCTATGGCTACACCTTC
CDR3 protein: CASRELEERYGYTF

D gene: NA
V gene: TRBV2
clone size: NA
J gene: TRBJ2-1
CDR3 DNA: TGTGCCAGCAGGGGACAGGTCGGGGGGGTCTTC
CDR3 protein: CASRGQVGGVF

D gene: TRBD1
V gene: TRBV5-1
clone size: NA
J gene: TRBJ1-1
CDR3 DNA: TGCGCCAGCAGCCCGGGGACAGCGGTTGAAGCTTTCTTT
CDR3 protein: CASSPGTAVEAFF

D gene: NA
V gene: TRBV6-6
clone size: once
J gene: TRBJ2-6
CDR3 DNA: TGTGCCAGCAGTTACTCGTGGTCTGGGGCCAACGTCCTGACTTTC
CDR3 protein: CASSYSWSGANVLTF

D gene: TRBD1
V gene: TRBV10-3
clone size: NA
J gene: TRBJ2-1
CDR3 DNA: TGTGCCATCAGCCGGGTTCCGACAGGGGATGAGCAGTTCTTC
CDR3 protein: CAISRVPTGDEQFF

D gene: NA
V gene: TRBV18
clone size: NA
J gene: TRBJ1-6
CDR3 DNA: TGTGCCAGCTCACCCCGGGTAGGAGGGGGTTTGAATTCACCCCTCCACTTT
CDR3 protein: CASSPRVGGGLNSPLHF

D gene: TRBD1
V gene: TRBV29-1
clone size: few
J gene: TRBJ1-1
CDR3 DNA: TGCAGCGCTTACAGGGGCGGCGAAGCTTTCTTT
CDR3 protein: CSAYRGGEAFF

D gene: TRBD1
V gene: TRBV18
clone size: NA
J gene: TRBJ1-1
CDR3 DNA: TGTGCCAGCTCACCCGGGGACAGGCACACTGAAGCTTTCTTT
CDR3 protein: CASSPGDRHTEAFF